Presented here are 17 T cell receptor beta chains from one specimen sequenced in a study of blood T cells in healthy people across ages. A J-beta primer mix and a sample-barcoded 5' primer were used in a second PCR of about 7 to 12 cycles. TCRdb independently ran MiXCR on the 5' RACE reads; one entry per CDR3 protein. The table includes around 780,000 distinct CDR3 sequences, around three fifths detected once. The sequenced material came from blood. The receptors were gathered from a man aged 40-50 years in good health.

This clonotype was recorded a few times. The genes are TRBV7-2 and TRBJ2-4; 7 bases map to TRBD1. V trimming: 2 bases; J trimming: 7 bases; junction bases outside the gene matches: 14. The CDR3 consists of 17 residues. In germline, CDR1 is SGHTA, CDR2 FQGNSA. In nucleotides, the CDR3 is TGTGCCAGCAGCTTATTAGGGTTTGGGCAGGGGGTTAACATTCAGTACTTC. It translates to CASSLLGFGQGVNIQYF.

The chain has TRBV21-1 and TRBJ1-6. TRBV21-1 is given as a pseudogene. The CDR3 spans 18 residues. In DNA form, the CDR3 reads TGTGCCAGCAGCAAATGGTTGGACAGGGGCACCTATAATTCACCCCTCCACTTT. This translates into CASSKWLDRGTYNSPLHF.

The chain has TRBV29-1 and TRBJ2-5, with TRBD2 matching 14 bases. CDR1 SQVTM and CDR2 ANQGSEA come from the germline V gene. Trimming cost V 0 bases and J 3 bases; bases outside gene matches: 9. The CDR3 has 18 amino acids. The CDR3 region is CSVEDWGTSGSTKETQYF. The DNA for the CDR3 is TGCAGCGTTGAAGATTGGGGGACTAGCGGGAGTACAAAAGAGACCCAGTACTTC.

V usage is TRBV9 and J usage is TRBJ2-3; D could derive from TRBD1 or TRBD2 (5 bases each). This CDR3 has 13 amino acids. Between the trimmed V and J ends, which lost 0 bases and 4 bases, there was a span of 6 bases. Germline V gene lookup returns CDR1 SGDLS and CDR2 YYNGEE. The CDR3 loop reads CASSVAGPDTQYF. CDR3 DNA: TGTGCCAGCAGCGTAGCGGGACCAGATACGCAGTATTTT.

In DNA form, the CDR3 reads TGTGCCAGCAGTGCGTTGAGGACCGGGGAGCTGTTTTTT. As protein: CASSALRTGELFF. The V gene is TRBV6-1, the J gene TRBJ2-2, with D unresolved. Trimming took off 4 bases at V and 5 bases at J, with 8 bases between the two ends. The CDR3 runs to 13 residues. The germline gives CDR1 MNHNS, CDR2 SASEGT.

V is TRBV28 and J is TRBJ2-4; 7 bases fit TRBD1. TRBJ2-7 matches the DNA end more closely, so the J call is doubtful. The CDR3 has 14 residues. Germline V lookup: CDR1 MDHEN, CDR2 SYDVKM. The CDR3 DNA sequence: TGTGCCAGCAGTTCCAATCCGACAGGGTACGAGCAGTACTTC. Encoded protein: CASSSNPTGYEQYF.

This clonotype has a handful of counts. V usage is TRBV6-2 or TRBV6-3 and J usage is TRBJ2-4; TRBD2 matches at 10 bases. The assigned J gene may be wrong: the sequence end matches TRBJ2-7 better. Per germline, CDR1 MNHEY and CDR2 SVGEGT. The CDR3 loop spans 14 amino acids. The CDR3 region has the DNA TGTGCCAGCAGTTCTAGCGGGAGCCTCTACGAGCAGTACTTC. As protein: CASSSSGSLYEQYF.

In its sample, this clonotype was seen a few times. The chain combines TRBV28 with TRBJ2-3; 9 nucleotides line up with TRBD1. Germline V CDR1 and CDR2: MDHEN, SYDVKM. The CDR3 loop spans 16 amino acids. J gave up 5 bases and V 7 bases, and 13 bases lay outside the gene matches. The CDR3 coding sequence is TGTGCCAGCAACACTCCTCCGCGACAGGGGGGAGATACGCAGTATTTT. It translates to CASNTPPRQGGDTQYF.

The chain uses TRBV10-2 and TRBJ2-7; possible D gene TRBD2, 6 bases. V lost 8 bases to trimming and J lost 0 bases, with 14 bases between them. Germline loops: CDR1 WSHSY, CDR2 SAAADI. This CDR3 has 14 amino acids. The CDR3 DNA reads TGCGCCAGCCGAACGGGACTCGTCTCCTACGAGCAGTACTTC. Residues: CASRTGLVSYEQYF.

The chain couples TRBV24-1 to TRBJ1-2; D call uncertain. Germline V gives CDR1 KGHDR, CDR2 SFDVKD. Trimming took off 4 bases at V and 1 base at J, with 15 bases between the two ends. CDR3 length equals 16 residues. This chain's CDR3 is CATSEAMGVGNYGYTF. CDR3 nucleotides: TGTGCCACCAGTGAGGCCATGGGTGTGGGTAACTATGGCTACACCTTC.

This clonotype came up a few times. This sequence joins TRBV27 and TRBJ2-4; D possibly uses TRBD1 or TRBD2 (5 bases each). V was shortened by 4 bases and J by 1 base, with 20 bases between the two germline ends. The CDR3 sequence is 18 residues long. Per germline, CDR1 MNHEY and CDR2 SMNVEV (reference sequence). The CDR3 region is CASSSKTGPDPAKNIQYF. CDR3 DNA: TGTGCCAGCAGTTCGAAAACGGGACCGGATCCGGCCAAAAACATTCAGTACTTC.

This clonotype was detected only a few times. The CDR3 region is CASSLGPGDNEQFF. CDR3 bases: TGCGCCAGCAGCTTGGGGCCAGGGGATAATGAGCAGTTCTTC. The genes are TRBV5-1 and TRBJ2-1; tentative D call: TRBD1 (6 bases). The V and J ends lost 0 bases and 7 bases respectively, with 11 bases between them. The CDR3 loop spans 14 amino acids. CDR1 is SGHRS, CDR2 YFSETQ, per germline.

The V and J genes are TRBV12-3 or TRBV12-4 and TRBJ1-2; D might be TRBD1 (5 bases). The CDR3 length is 14 residues. V dropped 6 bases and J dropped 8 bases, with 19 bases sitting between them. CDR3 sequence: CASSPAGKVGGYTF. The CDR3 DNA follows: TGTGCCAGCAGCCCCGCAGGGAAAGTAGGGGGCTACACCTTC.

V usage is TRBV12-3 or TRBV12-4 and J usage is TRBJ2-1; D possibly corresponds to TRBD2 (5 bases). This CDR3 spans 16 amino acids. Trimming took off 7 bases at V and 6 bases at J, with 22 bases between the two ends. In DNA form, the CDR3 reads TGTGCCAGCAATCTCGCGGGCCTCAACCTATTCAATGAGCAGTTCTTC. Residues: CASNLAGLNLFNEQFF.

This clonotype has just a few counts. The chain uses TRBV7-9 and TRBJ2-1; D is ambiguous. The CDR3 covers 17 residues. The germline CDR1 and CDR2 sequences are SEHNR and FQNEAQ (reference sequence). The V and J ends lost 1 base and 13 bases respectively, with 26 bases between them. The CDR3 nucleotides read TGTGCCAGCAGCTTAGGGGCCCCTATCATTTCGCCTGTGGGACAGTTCTTC. Translated: CASSLGAPIISPVGQFF.

The chain couples TRBV28 to TRBJ2-7, with a possible D match to TRBD2 (7 bases). V was pared by 6 bases and J by 2 bases, with 14 bases between. The germline CDR1 and CDR2 sequences are MDHEN and SYDVKM. The CDR3 is made up of 14 amino acids. The CDR3 loop reads CASRGRGGPYEQYF. The CDR3 DNA sequence: TGTGCCAGCAGGGGAAGGGGGGGACCCTACGAGCAGTACTTC.

The chain has TRBV25-1 and TRBJ2-5; 11 bases are a match to TRBD1. J gave up 5 bases and V 6 bases, and 23 bases lay outside the gene matches. In germline, CDR1 is MGHDK, CDR2 SYGVNS. This CDR3 has 20 amino acids. CDR3 bases: TGTGCCAGCAGCCCTCGATCCTCTCGGCCCGGGACAGGGGGTTCGGAGACCCAGTACTTC. Translating gives CASSPRSSRPGTGGSETQYF.